Below, 25 T cell receptor beta chains from the same sample are listed, as sequenced in a study of T cell repertoires in cytomegalovirus infection. Each CDR3 protein gets one entry after TCRdb re-called the reads with MiXCR. The sample has around 310,000 distinct CDR3 sequences, roughly 15% seen once. The sequencing sample was made of PBMCs. These receptors were obtained from a human donor in good health (CMV status not recorded). Some clones in this sample may be carry-over from other donors' samples.

This clonotype was counted a few times. The chain combines TRBV10-3 with TRBJ2-1; D may be TRBD1 or TRBD2 (5 bases each). The V gene lost 7 bases and the J gene lost 5 bases, with 12 bases spanning the gap. The CDR3 totals 13 residues. The V gene's germline CDR1 is ENHRY and CDR2 SYGVKD. This CDR3 is CAITPGADNEQFF. The CDR3 DNA is TGTGCCATCACCCCCGGGGCAGACAATGAGCAGTTCTTC.

The sample holds many counts of this clonotype. The rearrangement uses TRBV7-6 and TRBJ1-5; TRBD1 agrees at 10 bases. Germline loops: CDR1 SGHVS, CDR2 FNYEAQ. V shed 5 bases, J shed 4 bases, and the junction held 8 bases outside the gene matches. This CDR3 is 16 amino acids long. Here the CDR3 reads CASSPYRDRGNQPQHF. CDR3 DNA sequence: TGTGCCAGCAGCCCGTACCGGGACAGGGGTAATCAGCCCCAGCATTTT.

The rearrangement links TRBV15 to TRBJ2-7; 8 nucleotides align to TRBD2. V lost 4 bases to trimming and J lost 0 bases; unmatched junction nucleotides: 5. Germline values: CDR1 LNHNV, CDR2 YYDKDF (reference sequence). This CDR3 has 15 residues. CDR3 sequence: CATSTGGLSSYEQYF. The CDR3, as DNA: TGTGCCACCAGCACGGGAGGGCTCAGCTCCTACGAGCAGTACTTC.

This clonotype appeared many times. The chain links TRBV7-2 to TRBJ2-3, with TRBD1 as a possible D gene (6 bases). This CDR3 is 12 amino acids long. Trimming took 8 bases from V and 2 from J, leaving 8 bases between them. Germline CDR1 is SGHTA and CDR2 is FQGNSA. The CDR3 loop reads CASGQFTDTQYF. The CDR3 coding sequence is TGTGCCAGCGGACAGTTCACAGATACGCAGTATTTT.

This clonotype was picked up many times. The chain uses TRBV7-2 and TRBJ2-3; 8 bases agree with TRBD1. The CDR3 consists of 14 residues. The V gene end was trimmed by 5 bases and the J gene end by 6 bases; junction bases not matched to a gene: 7. CDR1 SGHTA and CDR2 FQGNSA come from the germline V gene. CDR3 coding DNA: TGTGCCAGCAGCGTGCAGGGGGCGCAGGATACGCAGTATTTT. Amino acids: CASSVQGAQDTQYF.

This clonotype was seen a handful of times. This chain uses TRBV2 with TRBJ2-7; 9 bases are shared with TRBD1. J was trimmed by 6 bases and V by 8 bases; bases with no gene match: 8. The germline V gene encodes CDR1 SNHLY and CDR2 FYNNEI. The CDR3 spans 13 residues. The CDR3 coding sequence is TGTGCCAGCTCGGGACAGGGAGGACGCGAGCAGTACTTC. This encodes CASSGQGGREQYF.

Ten or more counts support this clonotype. The rearrangement links TRBV28 to TRBJ1-4; D uncertain. There are 14 residues in the CDR3. With 7 bases removed from V and 7 bases from J, the gap between germline ends came to 16 bases. Germline assignment: CDR1 MDHEN and CDR2 SYDVKM. In nucleotides, the CDR3 is TGTGCCAGCATGCCCCACGCTTCAGGTGAAAAACTGTTTTTT. This sequence encodes CASMPHASGEKLFF.

This clonotype appeared many times. The gene calls are TRBV20-1 and TRBJ2-5; 7 nucleotides align to TRBD1. Germline loops: CDR1 DFQATT, CDR2 SNEGSKA (reference sequence). This CDR3 is 17 amino acids long. V was pared by 1 base and J by 1 base, with 12 bases of the junction left unmatched. CDR3 residues: CSARVISGWTGQETQYF. DNA of the CDR3: TGCAGTGCTAGAGTCATCTCCGGTTGGACAGGCCAAGAGACCCAGTACTTC.

In its sample, this clonotype was seen many times. The chain is built from TRBV4-2 and TRBJ1-6, with TRBD1 matching over 9 bases. Germline loops: CDR1 LGHNA, CDR2 YNFKEQ. V trimming: 0 bases; J trimming: 10 bases; junction bases outside the gene matches: 10. CDR3 length equals 17 residues. The DNA for the CDR3 is TGTGCCAGCAGCCAAGAAAAATCTGGGACAGGGAGGTCACCCCTCCACTTT. It translates to CASSQEKSGTGRSPLHF.

The V and J genes are TRBV11-2 and TRBJ1-1; no definite D call. The CDR3 covers 12 residues. V was shortened by 5 bases and J by 7 bases, with 11 bases between the two germline ends. Germline V CDR1 and CDR2: SGHAT, FQNNGV. CDR3 sequence reads: CASSLRVNEAFF. The DNA for the CDR3 is TGTGCCAGCAGCCTCCGGGTTAATGAAGCTTTCTTT.

About this clonotype itself: A much bigger clone sits one base away, suggesting this may be a read error. The chain carries TRBV7-2 and TRBJ1-2; D call uncertain. The CDR3 has 13 residues. Germline loops: CDR1 SGHTA, CDR2 FQGNSA. The CDR3 region is CAISLRRVRGYTF. The CDR3 DNA reads TGTGCCATCAGCTTAAGGCGGGTCAGAGGCTACACCTTC.

The V and J genes are TRBV12-3 or TRBV12-4 and TRBJ1-4; D remains ambiguous. Trimming took 6 bases from V and 0 from J, leaving 11 bases between them. The CDR3 has 15 residues. CDR3 coding DNA: TGTGCCAGCAGCCGACAAACTGCAACTAATGAAAAACTGTTTTTT. As protein: CASSRQTATNEKLFF.

This clonotype occurred a few times. V and J are TRBV20-1 and TRBJ2-7; D unresolved. The CDR3 totals 11 residues. From germline, CDR1 is DFQATT and CDR2 SNEGSKA (reference sequence). V shed 3 bases and J shed 3 bases, with 6 bases lying between them. In nucleotides, the CDR3 is TGCAGTGCTAGGGCATACTACGAGCAGTACTTC. Protein product: CSARAYYEQYF.

Many counts were recorded for this clonotype. The chain joins TRBV11-1 to TRBJ2-1; D tentatively fits TRBD1 or TRBD2 (5 bases each). The length of the CDR3 is 16 residues. V lost 6 bases and J lost 0, with 15 bases in between. Germline V gene sequence: CDR1 SGHAT, CDR2 FQDESV (reference sequence). The CDR3 DNA reads as TGTGCCAGCAGGGAGAGGGGATCCCTCTCCTACAATGAGCAGTTCTTC. Encoded protein: CASRERGSLSYNEQFF. Using reference TRBV11-1 and TRBJ2-1 for the parts outside the CDR3, the full variable domain is EAEVAQSPRYKITEKSQAVAFWCDPISGHATLYWYRQILGQGPELLVQFQDESVVDDSQLPKDRFSAERLKGVDSTLKIQPAELGDSAMYLCASRERGSLSYNEQFFGPGTRLTVL.

The chain uses TRBV5-5 and TRBJ2-2, with D hard to call. V lost 1 base and J 4 bases, leaving 5 bases between the germline ends. There are 13 residues in the CDR3. CDR1 and CDR2 (germline): SGHKS, YYEKEE (reference sequence). CDR3 bases: TGTGCCAGCAGCTTGATAGGCACCGGGGAGCTGTTTTTT. It specifies CASSLIGTGELFF.

This clonotype was seen more than once but under ten times. The chain has TRBV2 and TRBJ1-5; D is possibly TRBD1 (5 bases). The ends were cut back, 8 bases at V and 7 bases at J, with 15 bases in the middle. From germline, CDR1 is SNHLY and CDR2 FYNNEI. The length of the CDR3 is 13 residues. CDR3 DNA: TGTGCCAGCCGATGGGGGTCGGAGCAGCCCCAGCATTTT. Protein product: CASRWGSEQPQHF.

This clonotype occurred many times. V and J are TRBV7-2 and TRBJ2-3, with D possibly TRBD2 on 7 matching bases. The germline V and J ends were trimmed by 3 bases and 5 bases, with 18 bases remaining between them. Germline V lookup: CDR1 SGHTA, CDR2 FQGNSA. The CDR3 has 16 residues. The CDR3 nucleotides read TGTGCCAGCAGCTTCCCGGTGGGGGGGCGCGGAGATACGCAGTATTTT. Translated, it gives CASSFPVGGRGDTQYF. Combining the CDR3 with reference TRBV7-2 and TRBJ2-3 gives the whole variable domain GAGVSQSPSNKVTEKGKDVELRCDPISGHTALYWYRQSLGQGLEFLIYFQGNSAPDKSGLPSDRFSAERTGGSVSTLTIQRTQQEDSAVYLCASSFPVGGRGDTQYFGPGTRLTVL.

The chain recombines TRBV20-1 with TRBJ2-7; weak D call: TRBD1 (6 bases). This CDR3 has 13 residues. In germline, CDR1 is DFQATT, CDR2 SNEGSKA (reference sequence). The V and J ends lost 3 bases and 4 bases respectively, with 13 bases between them. The DNA for the CDR3 is TGCAGTGCTAGGGACAGTTTGCGGTACGAGCAGTACTTC. Its translation is CSARDSLRYEQYF.

The rearrangement uses TRBV7-9 and TRBJ1-1; D is uncertain. Between the trimmed V and J ends, which lost 1 base and 6 bases, there was a span of 3 bases. This CDR3 region has 11 residues. Germline lookup yields CDR1 SEHNR and CDR2 FQNEAQ (reference sequence). The CDR3 nucleotides read TGTGCCAGCAGCTTAGACGCTGAAGCTTTCTTT. The encoded protein is CASSLDAEAFF.

The chain uses TRBV4-1 and TRBJ1-1, with 7 bases fitting TRBD1. CDR3 length: 16 residues. V trimming: 3 bases; J trimming: 3 bases; junction bases outside the gene matches: 10. CDR1 and CDR2 (germline): MGHRA, YSYEKL. CDR3 sequence (DNA): TGCGCCAGCAGCCACGGTCAACAGGGGTGGGACACTGAAGCTTTCTTT. Its translation is CASSHGQQGWDTEAFF.

The chain carries TRBV20-1 and TRBJ2-3, with D uncertain. Trimming stripped 6 bases from V and 5 bases from J, with 12 bases between. The CDR3 length is 12 residues. Germline loops: CDR1 DFQATT, CDR2 SNEGSKA (reference sequence). In nucleotides, the CDR3 is TGCAGTGCCCTATCAGAACTAGATACGCAGTATTTT. This sequence encodes CSALSELDTQYF.

This clonotype has only a few counts. The gene calls are TRBV27 and TRBJ2-7; 7 bases align to TRBD1. With V trimmed by 2 bases and J by 6 bases, 7 bases remained unmatched. This CDR3 has 14 amino acids. Germline lookup yields CDR1 MNHEY and CDR2 SMNVEV (reference sequence). The CDR3 coding sequence is TGTGCCAGCAGTTTAAACCGACAGGGACGCGAGCAGTACTTC. Protein product: CASSLNRQGREQYF.

CDR3 bases: TGTGCCATCAGCCTTCTAGCGGGGGACTATGAGCAGTTCTTC. This encodes CAISLLAGDYEQFF. The chain is built from TRBV10-3 and TRBJ2-1; 10 positions match TRBD2. CDR3 length: 14 amino acids. Germline assignment: CDR1 ENHRY and CDR2 SYGVKD. J lost 8 bases, V lost 6 bases, and 7 bases had no gene match.

The V gene is TRBV20-1, the J gene TRBJ1-2; D perhaps matches TRBD1 (6 bases). V lost 1 base and J lost 1, with 13 bases in between. Per germline, CDR1 DFQATT and CDR2 SNEGSKA (reference sequence). The CDR3 has 15 residues. The CDR3 DNA is TGCAGTGCTAGAGGTGGGGGGCGGATTAACTATGGCTACACCTTC. Residues: CSARGGGRINYGYTF.

At least ten counts were recorded for this clonotype. The V and J genes are TRBV7-2 and TRBJ1-2; 9 nucleotides match TRBD1. The CDR3 loop spans 15 amino acids. Germline V gene data show CDR1 as SGHTA and CDR2 as FQGNSA. The trim removed 5 bases at V and 2 bases at J, leaving 6 bases unmatched. This CDR3 is CASSATGTGNYGYTF. The CDR3 DNA sequence: TGTGCCAGCAGCGCTACCGGGACAGGGAACTATGGCTACACCTTC.